Sequencing of this TCR beta chain was carried out in a study of blood T cell repertoires in COVID-19 (dated by TCRdb to about 2020). Notes on the research overall: Samples from collaborators originated in the United States, Italy and Spain and spanned both the acute and convalescent phases of COVID-19. The material from the prospective study consisted of cDNA or gDNA derived from T cells, B-cell-depleted T cells, or PBMCs. The repertoires were released in a freely available public database meant as a resource for research on the immune response to SARS-CoV-2. Subjects who had been exposed to COVID-19, were actively infected with it, or had recovered from it provided the deeply sampled blood TCRbeta repertoires that made up the dataset. HLA class I and class II types, where available, came from metadata supplied by the sample provider rather than from assay-based typing. Sample metadata almost always included a de-identified subject ID, COVID-19 status, age in years and sex. The samples were drawn from two sources: the first 160 participants of the ongoing ImmuneRACE study, and approximately 1,300 subjects contributed by 6 global collaborators.

The CDR3 contains 15 residues, cysteine and phenylalanine counted. This entry keeps only the CDR3 DNA: 45 bases, framed from base 1. As encoded in the germline V gene, CDR1 is MNHNS while CDR2 is SASEGT. V is cut by 1 base and J by 2 bases, and the space between the germline ends is 11 bases. Details on this clone: Its antigen remains undetermined. Within one base of it there is no much larger clone, and no base qualities were kept.

Each collaborating institution followed its own protocols to collect whole blood in K2EDTA tubes. For TCRbeta analysis, collaborator samples were shipped as frozen whole blood, as isolated PBMCs, or as DNA extracted from either sample type. The paper's findings and limits, for the study overall: How much clinical and demographic metadata was included differed by source and by participant, and the metadata was provided uncurated.

The immunoSEQ Assay, a bias-controlled multiplex PCR, was used to amplify TCRbeta CDR3 regions from genomic DNA. Per the authors' processing: Nucleated cell counts per sample were estimated from amplification of reference gene primers within the assay. Sequence reads were collapsed and filtered to measure the absolute abundance of every unique TCRbeta CDR3 rearrangement. For each sample, productive Simpson clonality was calculated by taking the square root of Simpson's diversity index across productive rearrangements. TCRdb stores this immuneACCESS table with in-frame sequences only. Part of the clones is absent; in the studies checked, under half of the shortfall reflects unresolved V genes, and no reason is known for the rest. V and J calls and clone size come straight from that table; D and trimming were deduced from the DNA. The sample table contains approximately 130,000 clones; only one count was recorded for 65% to 90% of them. The top ten hold about 12% of the sample.

The TCR sequence derives from a human donor in a cohort sampled during active COVID-19. Sequenced material: peripheral blood. The V gene is TRBV6-1 and the J gene is TRBJ1-2; the best D guess is TRBD1, with 6 bases matching. The DNA reads as follows: TGTGCCAGCAGTGAAGACAGGGCTGTGAACTATGGCTACACCTTC. Translated, this is CASSEDRAVNYGYTF.